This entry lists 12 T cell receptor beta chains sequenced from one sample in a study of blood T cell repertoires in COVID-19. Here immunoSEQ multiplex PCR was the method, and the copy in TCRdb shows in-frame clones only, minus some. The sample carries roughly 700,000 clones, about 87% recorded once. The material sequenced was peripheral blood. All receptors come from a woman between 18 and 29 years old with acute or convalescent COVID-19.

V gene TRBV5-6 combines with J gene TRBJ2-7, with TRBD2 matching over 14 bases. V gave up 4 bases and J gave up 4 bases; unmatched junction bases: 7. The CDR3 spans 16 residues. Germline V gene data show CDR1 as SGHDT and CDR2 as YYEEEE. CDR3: CASSIGTSGGGYEQYF. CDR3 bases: TGTGCCAGCAGCATCGGGACTAGCGGGGGAGGTTACGAGCAGTACTTC.

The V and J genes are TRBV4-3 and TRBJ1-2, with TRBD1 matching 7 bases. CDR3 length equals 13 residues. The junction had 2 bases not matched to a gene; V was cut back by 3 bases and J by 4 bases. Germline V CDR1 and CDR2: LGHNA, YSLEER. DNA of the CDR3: TGCGCCAGCAGCCAGGACAGGTCCTATGGCTACACCTTC. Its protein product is CASSQDRSYGYTF.

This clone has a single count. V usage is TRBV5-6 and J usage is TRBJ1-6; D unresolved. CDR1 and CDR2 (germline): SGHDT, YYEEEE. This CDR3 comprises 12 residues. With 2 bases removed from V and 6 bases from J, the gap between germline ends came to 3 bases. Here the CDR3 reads CASSLANSPLHF. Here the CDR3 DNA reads TGTGCCAGCAGCTTAGCTAATTCACCCCTCCACTTT.

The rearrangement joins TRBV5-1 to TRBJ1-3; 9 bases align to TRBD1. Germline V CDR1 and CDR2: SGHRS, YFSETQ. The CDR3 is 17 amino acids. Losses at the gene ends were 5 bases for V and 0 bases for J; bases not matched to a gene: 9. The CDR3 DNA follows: TGCGCCAGCAGTTTTACCGGGACAGGGTTCTCTGGAAACACCATATATTTT. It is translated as CASSFTGTGFSGNTIYF.

CDR3 nucleotide sequence: TGTGCCAGCAATCCGGGACTAGGTTTCTACGAGCAGTACTTC. It specifies CASNPGLGFYEQYF. The V gene is TRBV2, the J gene TRBJ2-7; 8 bases are shared with TRBD2. V shed 7 bases, J shed 3 bases, and the junction held 8 bases outside the gene matches. CDR1 and CDR2 (germline): SNHLY, FYNNEI. This CDR3 region has 14 residues.

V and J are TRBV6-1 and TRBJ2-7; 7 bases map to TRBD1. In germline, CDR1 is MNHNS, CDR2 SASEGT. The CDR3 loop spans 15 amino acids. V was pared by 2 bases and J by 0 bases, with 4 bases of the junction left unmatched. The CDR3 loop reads CASSETRDSSYEQYF. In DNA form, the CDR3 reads TGTGCCAGCAGTGAAACCAGGGACAGCTCCTACGAGCAGTACTTC.

The CDR3 region is CASSNPGTPYSNQPQHF. The CDR3, as DNA: TGTGCCAGCAGCAACCCAGGGACACCTTATAGCAATCAGCCCCAGCATTTT. This chain connects TRBV21-1 to TRBJ1-5; the table's D call of TRBD1 was not tested on the DNA. TRBV21-1 is termed a pseudogene. This CDR3 spans 17 amino acids.

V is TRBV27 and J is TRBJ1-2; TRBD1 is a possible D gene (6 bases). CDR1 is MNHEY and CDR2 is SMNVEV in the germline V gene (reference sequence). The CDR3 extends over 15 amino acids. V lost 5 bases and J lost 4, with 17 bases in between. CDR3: CASSPSPGQSYGYTF. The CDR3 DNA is TGTGCCAGCAGTCCCAGCCCTGGACAGAGCTATGGCTACACCTTC.

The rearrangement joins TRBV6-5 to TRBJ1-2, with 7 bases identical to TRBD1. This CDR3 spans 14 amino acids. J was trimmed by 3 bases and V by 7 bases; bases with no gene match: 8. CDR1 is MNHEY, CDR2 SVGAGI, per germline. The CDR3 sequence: CASTYRDSDYGYTF. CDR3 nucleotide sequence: TGTGCCAGCACCTACCGGGACAGCGACTATGGCTACACCTTC.

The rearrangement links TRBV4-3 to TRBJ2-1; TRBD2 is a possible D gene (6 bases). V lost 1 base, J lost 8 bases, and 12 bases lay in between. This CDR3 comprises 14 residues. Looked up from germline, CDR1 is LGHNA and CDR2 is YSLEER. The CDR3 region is CASSQGLGVDEQFF. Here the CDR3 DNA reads TGCGCCAGCAGCCAAGGACTAGGAGTCGATGAGCAGTTCTTC.

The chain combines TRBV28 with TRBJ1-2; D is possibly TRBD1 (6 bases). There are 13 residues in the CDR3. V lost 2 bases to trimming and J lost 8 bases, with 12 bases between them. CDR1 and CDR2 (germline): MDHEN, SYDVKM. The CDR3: CASSLPHREGYTF. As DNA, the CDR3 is TGTGCCAGCAGTTTACCCCACAGGGAGGGCTACACCTTC.

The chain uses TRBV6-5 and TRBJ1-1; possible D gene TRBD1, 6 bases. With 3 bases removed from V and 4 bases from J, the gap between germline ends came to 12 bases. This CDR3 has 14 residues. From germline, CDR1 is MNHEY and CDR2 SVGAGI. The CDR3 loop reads CASSYTGMGTEAFF. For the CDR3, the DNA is TGTGCCAGCAGTTATACAGGGATGGGCACTGAAGCTTTCTTT.